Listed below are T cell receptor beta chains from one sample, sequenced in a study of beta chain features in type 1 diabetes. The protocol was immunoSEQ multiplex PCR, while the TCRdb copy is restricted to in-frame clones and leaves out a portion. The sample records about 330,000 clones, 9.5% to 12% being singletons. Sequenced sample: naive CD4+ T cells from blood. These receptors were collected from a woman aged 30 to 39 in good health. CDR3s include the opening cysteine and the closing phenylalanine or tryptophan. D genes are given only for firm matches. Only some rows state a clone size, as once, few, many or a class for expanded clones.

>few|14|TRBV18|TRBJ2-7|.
TGTGCCAGCTCACCAAAGGACAGATCCTACGAGCAGTACTTC
CASSPKDRSYEQYF
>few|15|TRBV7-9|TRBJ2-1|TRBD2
TGTGCCAGCAGCCGTAGCGGGGCATCCTACAATGAGCAGTTCTTC
CASSRSGASYNEQFF
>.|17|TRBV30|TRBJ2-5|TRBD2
TGTGCCTGGAGTACCAACCCCGGACTAGCAGTACAAGAGACCCAGTACTTC
CAWSTNPGLAVQETQYF
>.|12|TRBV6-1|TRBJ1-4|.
TGTGCCAGCAAACGACAGAATGAAAAACTGTTTTTT
CASKRQNEKLFF
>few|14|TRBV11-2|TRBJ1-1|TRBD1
TGTGCCAGCAGCAGAGACAGGGGTGATACTGAAGCTTTCTTT
CASSRDRGDTEAFF
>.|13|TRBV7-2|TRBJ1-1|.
TGTGCCAGCAGCTACGTCACGGAGACTGAAGCTTTCTTT
CASSYVTETEAFF
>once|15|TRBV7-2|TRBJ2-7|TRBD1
TGTGCCAGCAGCTTAGAGGGACAGGGGGTCTACGAGCAGTACTTC
CASSLEGQGVYEQYF
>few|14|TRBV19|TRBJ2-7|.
TGTGCCAGTAGTCGCCAGGTTACCTCCTACGAGCAGTACTTC
CASSRQVTSYEQYF
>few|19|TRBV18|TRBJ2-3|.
TGTGCCAGCTCACCCAATTTAGGCGCGCGCGGCAGTAGGACAGATACGCAGTATTTT
CASSPNLGARGSRTDTQYF
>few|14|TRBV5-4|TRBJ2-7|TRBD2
TGTGCCAGCAGCTTGTCCCGGGGGGCCTACGAGCAGTACTTC
CASSLSRGAYEQYF
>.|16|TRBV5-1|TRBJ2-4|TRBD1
TGCGCCAGCAGCTTAGGACAGGGGGCGGCCAAAAACATTCAGTACTTC
CASSLGQGAAKNIQYF
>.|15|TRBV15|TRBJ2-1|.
TGTGCCACCAGCAGAGAGGGGGCGGCCTACAATGAGCAGTTCTTC
CATSREGAAYNEQFF
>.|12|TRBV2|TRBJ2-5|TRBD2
TGTGCCAGGGGGACTAGCGGAGAGACCCAGTACTTC
CARGTSGETQYF
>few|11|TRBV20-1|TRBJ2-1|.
TGCAGTGCTAGTATCCTAGCGGAGCAGTTCTTC
CSASILAEQFF
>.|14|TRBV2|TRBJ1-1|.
TGTGCCAGCAGTAACCAGGGCCTCAACACTGAAGCTTTCTTT
CASSNQGLNTEAFF
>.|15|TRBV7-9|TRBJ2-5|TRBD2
TGTGCCAGCAGCTTAGCTAGCGGGAGGGCAGAGACCCAGTACTTC
CASSLASGRAETQYF
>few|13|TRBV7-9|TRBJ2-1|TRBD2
TGTGCCAGCATTCTAGCGGGAGGTGGTGAGCAGTTCTTC
CASILAGGGEQFF
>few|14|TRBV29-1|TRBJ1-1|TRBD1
TGCAGCGTTCTAGACAGGGCGATGAACACTGAAGCTTTCTTT
CSVLDRAMNTEAFF
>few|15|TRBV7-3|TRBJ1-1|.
TGTGCCAGCAGCTCACAGGGTCCCCTTAACACTGAAGCTTTCTTT
CASSSQGPLNTEAFF
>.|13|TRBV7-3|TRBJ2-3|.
TGTGCCAGCAGCCAGGGGTACACAGATACGCAGTATTTT
CASSQGYTDTQYF
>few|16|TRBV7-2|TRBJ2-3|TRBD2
TGTGCCAGCAGCTCCAGACTAGCGGGGCCCACAGATACGCAGTATTTT
CASSSRLAGPTDTQYF
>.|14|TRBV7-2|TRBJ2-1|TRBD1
TGTGCCAGCAGCCCGCGGACAGGGGGCAATGAGCAGTTCTTC
CASSPRTGGNEQFF
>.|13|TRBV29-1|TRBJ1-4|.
TGCAGCGTTGTGGGCAGGGGTGGAGAAAAACTGTTTTTT
CSVVGRGGEKLFF
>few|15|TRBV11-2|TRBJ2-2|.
TGTGCCAGCAGCTCCGGACAGACGAACACCGGGGAGCTGTTTTTT
CASSSGQTNTGELFF
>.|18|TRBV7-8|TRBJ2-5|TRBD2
TGTGCCAGCAGCTTGAGGTTGGGACTAGCGGGACGGCAAGAGACCCAGTACTTC
CASSLRLGLAGRQETQYF
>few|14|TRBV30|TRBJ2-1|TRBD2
TGTGCCTGGATCAGGTTAGCGGGAAGAGATGAGCAGTTCTTC
CAWIRLAGRDEQFF
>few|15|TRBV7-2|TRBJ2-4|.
TGTGCCAGCAGCCCGAAGCCGTGGGCGAAAAACATTCAGTACTTC
CASSPKPWAKNIQYF
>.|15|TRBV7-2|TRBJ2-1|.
TGTGCCAGCAGCCGAAAGGAGAGCTCCTACAATGAGCAGTTCTTC
CASSRKESSYNEQFF
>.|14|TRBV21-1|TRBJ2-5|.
TGTGCCAGCAGCACTCGGACAGGGCCGGAGACCCAGTACTTC
CASSTRTGPETQYF
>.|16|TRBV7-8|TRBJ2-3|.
TGTGCCAGCAGCGAAGTCCGGTCACTCGGCACAGATACGCAGTATTTT
CASSEVRSLGTDTQYF
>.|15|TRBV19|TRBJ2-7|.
TGTGCCAGTAGTATGGGGAGTCACCCCAACTACGAGCAGTACTTC
CASSMGSHPNYEQYF
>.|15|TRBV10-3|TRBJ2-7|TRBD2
TGTGCCATCAGTGAGTCGTCTAGCGGTCCCAGGGAGCAGTACTTC
CAISESSSGPREQYF
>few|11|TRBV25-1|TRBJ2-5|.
TGTGCCAGCAGTGGTGCGGAGACCCAGTACTTC
CASSGAETQYF
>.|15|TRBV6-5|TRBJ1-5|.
TGTGCCAGCAGTCCAGACAGGCCAGGCAATCAGCCCCAGCATTTT
CASSPDRPGNQPQHF
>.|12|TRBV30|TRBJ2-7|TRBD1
TGTGCCGGGGGACAGCCATCCTACGAGCAGTACTTC
CAGGQPSYEQYF
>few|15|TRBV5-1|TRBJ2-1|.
TGCGCCAGCAGCGAGATGGCAGGGCCCTACAATGAGCAGTTCTTC
CASSEMAGPYNEQFF
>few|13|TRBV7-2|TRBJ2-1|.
TGTGCCAGCAGCTTATCGAGTCGGGGTGTAGAGTTCTTC
CASSLSSRGVEFF
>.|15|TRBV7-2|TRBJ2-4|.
TGTGCCAGCAGCTCGGAGGGGACCAGTAAAAACATTCAGTACTTC
CASSSEGTSKNIQYF
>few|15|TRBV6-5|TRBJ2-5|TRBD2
TGTGCCAGCAGTTACTCCAGCGGGAACCAAGAGACCCAGTACTTC
CASSYSSGNQETQYF
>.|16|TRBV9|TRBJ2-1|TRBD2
TGTGCCAGCAGCGTTACCGGGACTAGGGGACGCAATGAGCAGTTCTTC
CASSVTGTRGRNEQFF
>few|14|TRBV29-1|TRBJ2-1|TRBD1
TGCAGCGTTGACGCGGACAGGTACCACAATGAGCAGTTCTTC
CSVDADRYHNEQFF
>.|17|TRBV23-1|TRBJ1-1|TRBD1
TGCGCCAGCAGTCAATCGCGCCGCGGACAGGGTAACACTGAAGCTTTCTTT
CASSQSRRGQGNTEAFF
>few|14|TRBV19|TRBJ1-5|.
TGTGCCAGTAGTTTCGGGGGGGCAGGGCAGCCCCAGCATTTT
CASSFGGAGQPQHF
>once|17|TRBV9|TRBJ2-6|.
TGTGCCAGCAGCGTAGCCGGGGATAGAGCTGGGGCCAACGTCCTGACTTTC
CASSVAGDRAGANVLTF
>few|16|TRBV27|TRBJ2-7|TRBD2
TGTGCCACCGCCGGGACTAGCGGGAGGGCCGCTCCCGAGCAGTACTTC
CATAGTSGRAAPEQYF
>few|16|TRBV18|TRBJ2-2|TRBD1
TGTGCCAGCTCACCAAGGACAGGGAACGTGGCCGGGGAGCTGTTTTTT
CASSPRTGNVAGELFF
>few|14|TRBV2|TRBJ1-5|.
TGTGCCAGCCACACAGGGATTCGCAATCAGCCCCAGCATTTT
CASHTGIRNQPQHF
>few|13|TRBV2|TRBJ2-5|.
TGTGCCAGCAGTGAAGTAGCTCGAGGGAGCCAGTACTTC
CASSEVARGSQYF
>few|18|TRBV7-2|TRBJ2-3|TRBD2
TGTGCCAGCAGCTCACCGCGACTAGCGGGTTCTAGCACAGATACGCAGTATTTT
CASSSPRLAGSSTDTQYF
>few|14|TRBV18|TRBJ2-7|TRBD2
TGTGCCAGCTCAAGCACAGCGGGAGTCCACGAGCAGTACTTC
CASSSTAGVHEQYF
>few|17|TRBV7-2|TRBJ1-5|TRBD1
TGTGCCAGCAGCCCGAGACCGGACAGGGGGCAGGGTCAGCCCCAGCATTTT
CASSPRPDRGQGQPQHF
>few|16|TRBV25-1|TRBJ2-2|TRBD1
TGTGCCAGCAGTCCCGCCGGGACAGGGGACACCGGGGAGCTGTTTTTT
CASSPAGTGDTGELFF
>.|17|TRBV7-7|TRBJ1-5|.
TGTGCTAGCAGCTTAGAACTGGCAGGGCTGAAGGATCAGCCCCAGCATTTT
CASSLELAGLKDQPQHF
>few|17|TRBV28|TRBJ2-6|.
TGTGCCAGCAGCCAGACTTTGGATCTCTCTGGGGCCAACGTCCTGACTTTC
CASSQTLDLSGANVLTF
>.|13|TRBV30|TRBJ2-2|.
TGTGCCTGGAGTATGGGGGGCACCGGGGAGCTGTTTTTT
CAWSMGGTGELFF
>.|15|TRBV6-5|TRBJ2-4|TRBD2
TGTGCCAGCAGAGCCCCAACGACCGGGACTAGCATTCAGTACTTC
CASRAPTTGTSIQYF
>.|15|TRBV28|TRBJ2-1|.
TGTGCCAGCAGTTTGTCTTTAGCATCTCACAATGAGCAGTTCTTC
CASSLSLASHNEQFF
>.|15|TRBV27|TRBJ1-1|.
TGTGCCAGCAGTTTACTAGGGGCGGGGATCACTGAAGCTTTCTTT
CASSLLGAGITEAFF
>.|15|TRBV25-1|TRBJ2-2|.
TGTGCCAGCAGTGATGAACAATCGAACACCGGGGAGCTGTTTTTT
CASSDEQSNTGELFF